The 5 T cell receptor beta chains below come from one sample, sequenced in a study of T cell clonality in common variable immunodeficiency. General study findings and limits: Fewer deletions and N-nucleotide insertions were reportedly seen in common variable immunodeficiency TCR beta sequences.

Clones were sequenced by immunoSEQ multiplex PCR, and TCRdb holds only the in-frame ones, with some missing. The data show 25,000 to 30,000 clones, with none appearing a single time. These receptors have no identified antigens. Input material: peripheral blood mononuclear cells. Every receptor here comes from a human donor with common variable immunodeficiency.

This clone was recorded at least ten times. The missing CDR3 end, 3 residues past where the read stops, is filled in from the germline J gene. The rearrangement links TRBV7-3 to TRBJ2-1, with TRBD2 identical over 8 bases. CDR3 length: 14 amino acids. Germline CDR1 is SGHTA and CDR2 is FQGTGA. V shed 5 bases, J shed 8 bases, and the junction held 8 bases outside the gene matches. CDR3 bases read: TGTGCCAGCAGCCCGGGACTAGAGGGCTATGAG. Amino acid sequence: CASSPGLEGYE. The CDR3, in full, reads CASSPGLEGYEQFF.

Many counts were recorded for this clone. From the germline J gene comes the end of the CDR3, since the read stops 3 residues before it. The chain joins TRBV10-3 to TRBJ1-1, with TRBD1 as a possible D gene (6 bases). V gave up 3 bases and J gave up 4 bases, with 6 bases separating them. The germline CDR1 and CDR2 sequences are ENHRY and SYGVKD. This CDR3 contains 12 residues. The sequenced part of the CDR3 DNA is TGTGCCATCAGTGAACAGGGCACTGAA. It translates to CAISEQGTE. The CDR3 in its entirety is CAISEQGTEAFF.

Many counts were recorded for this clone. The CDR3 is cut off 3 residues early in the read; its end comes from the germline J gene. V gene TRBV4-2 combines with J gene TRBJ1-2; 8 bases map to TRBD1. In germline, CDR1 is LGHNA, CDR2 YNFKEQ. The V segment lost 0 bases and the J segment 2 bases; nucleotides outside the gene matches: 5. The CDR3 is made up of 16 amino acids. The CDR3 DNA, read in part, is TGTGCCAGCAGCCAAGATCCAGGGGGCTCCAACTATGGC. Amino acid sequence: CASSQDPGGSNYG. The full CDR3 protein is CASSQDPGGSNYGYTF.

This clone appeared a few times. The CDR3 is cut off 3 residues early in the read; its end comes from the germline J gene. V usage is TRBV30 and J usage is TRBJ1-2; D is ambiguous. The germline CDR1 and CDR2 sequences are GTSNPN and SVGIG (reference sequence). The CDR3 totals 14 residues. The V end lost 2 bases, the J end lost 2 bases, and 12 bases lay between the germline ends. This CDR3 reads CAWSIELGNYGYTF. The part of the CDR3 DNA that was read is TGTGCCTGGAGTATCGAACTCGGGAACTATGGC. The full variable domain, rest sourced from reference TRBV30 and TRBJ1-2, is SQTIHQWPATLVQPVGSPLSLECTVEGTSNPNLYWYRQAAGRGLQLLFYSVGIGQISSEVPQNLSASRPQDRQFILSSKKLLLSDSGFYLCAWSIELGNYGYTFGSGTRLTVV.

The sample holds many counts of this clone. The read terminates 3 residues ahead of where the CDR3 ends, so the germline J gene completes it. The chain couples TRBV7-3 to TRBJ2-1; 11 positions match TRBD2. The CDR3 is 15 amino acids. Trimming at V came to 5 bases and at J to 4 bases, leaving 4 bases not matched to a gene. Germline assignment: CDR1 SGHTA and CDR2 FQGTGA. The covered CDR3 bases are TGTGCCAGCAGCACAACTAGCGGGGGATACAATGAG. Encoded protein: CASSTTSGGYNE. The whole CDR3 reads CASSTTSGGYNEQFF. Filled out from reference TRBV7-3 and TRBJ2-1, the complete variable domain reads GAGVSQTPSNKVTEKGKYVELRCDPISGHTALYWYRQSLGQGPEFLIYFQGTGAADDSGLPNDRFFAVRPEGSVSTLKIQRTERGDSAVYLCASSTTSGGYNEQFFGPGTRLTVL.